The 22 T cell receptor beta chains reported below all come from one sample, sequenced in a study of T cells after yellow fever vaccination (dated by TCRdb to about 2019). The sample's treatment or condition, from its label and the paper: live attenuated yellow fever vaccine strain. Library preparation was by 5' RACE. The reads were generated on an Illumina HiSeq 2500. The raw public data were reprocessed by TCRdb itself: fastp quality trimming at Q25, MiXCR clonotype calling, in-frame beta chains only. Every distinct CDR3 protein forms one entry, paired with its most common genes and DNA. Counted in this sample were tens of thousands of distinct CDR3 sequences; less than 8.5% of them appeared once. The ten top clones hold under 25% of the sample. The specimen comprised PBMCs, either bulk or a sorted T-cell subset (CD4+, CD8+, memory, or dextramer-sorted; not recorded which), sampled on the day of the first yellow fever vaccination. These receptor sequences come from a young man who received the YFV17D yellow fever vaccine.

This clonotype was counted at least ten times. J is TRBJ1-1 and V is TRBV9, with D possibly matching TRBD1 (5 bases). Trimming took 2 bases from V and 1 from J, leaving 9 bases between them. The CDR3 runs 14 residues. Germline values: CDR1 SGDLS, CDR2 YYNGEE. The CDR3 DNA reads as TGTGCCAGCAGCGTGCAGGGTACGAACACTGAAGCTTTCTTT. Encoded protein: CASSVQGTNTEAFF.

This clonotype showed up just a few times. The chain has TRBV20-1 and TRBJ1-1; maybe TRBD1 (5 bases). The CDR3 is 15 residues long. Germline-derived CDR1 and CDR2 are DFQATT and SNEGSKA (reference sequence). V was trimmed by 0 bases and J by 5 bases, leaving 16 bases between them. The CDR3 nucleotides read TGCAGTGCTAGAGATAGGGGTAGGATGACAACTGAAGCTTTCTTT. Encoded protein: CSARDRGRMTTEAFF.

This clonotype was counted at least ten times. In DNA, the CDR3 is TGTGCCAGCAGCCTTGGACAGGGGATTCGCACAGATACGCAGTATTTT. This codes for CASSLGQGIRTDTQYF. The chain couples TRBV6-1 to TRBJ2-3; 9 bases fit TRBD1. Per the germline V gene, CDR1 is MNHNS and CDR2 is SASEGT. J lost 1 base, V lost 6 bases, and 8 bases had no gene match. This CDR3 is 16 amino acids long.

This clonotype was seen at least ten times. The J gene is TRBJ2-3, the V gene TRBV10-2; TRBD1 is a possible D gene (6 bases). The CDR3 runs to 15 residues. The germline V gene encodes CDR1 WSHSY and CDR2 SAAADI. V lost 7 bases, J lost 2 bases, and 16 bases lay in between. The CDR3 DNA sequence: TGCGCCAGCATGACAGGACACCATAACACAGATACGCAGTATTTT. Translating it yields CASMTGHHNTDTQYF.

At least ten counts were recorded for this clonotype. The chain is built from TRBV29-1 and TRBJ2-2; TRBD2 aligns across 9 bases. The CDR3 has 15 residues. Trimming removed 4 bases from V and 3 bases from J; junction bases left unmatched: 6. Germline lookup yields CDR1 SQVTM and CDR2 ANQGSEA. The CDR3 sequence is CSVVSGGRDTGELFF. Here the CDR3 DNA reads TGCAGCGTTGTTAGCGGGGGACGGGACACCGGGGAGCTGTTTTTT.

The chain uses TRBV19 and TRBJ2-7, with D perhaps matching TRBD1 (6 bases). Germline V gives CDR1 LNHDA, CDR2 SQIVND (reference sequence). This CDR3 contains 13 residues. Trimming pared 5 bases from V and 9 bases from J, leaving 17 bases between. The CDR3 DNA reads TGTGCCAGTAGTCTTTCAGGGGATGGTGTGCAGTACTTC. The encoded protein is CASSLSGDGVQYF.

There are many counts of this clonotype. The rearrangement links TRBV27 to TRBJ2-1; D remains ambiguous. V lost 2 bases and J lost 10, with 6 bases in between. In germline, CDR1 is MNHEY, CDR2 SMNVEV (reference sequence). CDR3 length: 11 amino acids. CDR3 sequence reads: CASSLGLEQFF. In nucleotides, the CDR3 is TGTGCCAGCAGTTTAGGATTAGAGCAGTTCTTC.

The V and J genes are TRBV7-2 and TRBJ2-7, with 9 positions matching TRBD1. V was pared by 5 bases and J by 3 bases, with 5 bases of the junction left unmatched. This CDR3 has 14 amino acids. Germline CDR1 is SGHTA and CDR2 is FQGNSA. In DNA, the CDR3 is TGTGCCAGCAGCCGGGACAGGGCAGGCTACGAGCAGTACTTC. This gives the protein CASSRDRAGYEQYF.

This clonotype is large. V and J are TRBV6-4 and TRBJ2-1; 10 bases align to TRBD2. CDR1 MRHNA and CDR2 SNTAGT come from the germline V gene. The CDR3 length is 15 residues. The junction had 2 bases not matched to a gene; V was cut back by 4 bases and J by 2 bases. In nucleotides, the CDR3 is TGTGCCAGCAGTGGGACTAGCGGAACCTACAATGAGCAGTTCTTC. Translating it yields CASSGTSGTYNEQFF.

This clonotype appeared a few times. The V gene is TRBV28, the J gene TRBJ1-2; D may be TRBD1 (6 bases). The CDR3 is 14 residues long. Trimming stripped 4 bases from V and 0 bases from J, with 9 bases between. The germline V gene has CDR1 MDHEN and CDR2 SYDVKM. DNA of the CDR3: TGTGCCAGCAGTTCTTCAGGGGCTAACTATGGCTACACCTTC. Its translation is CASSSSGANYGYTF.

This clonotype was detected ten times or more. The rearrangement uses TRBV28 and TRBJ2-5; D is possibly TRBD1 or TRBD2 (5 bases each). Germline V gives CDR1 MDHEN, CDR2 SYDVKM. Trimming shortened V by 7 bases and J by 5 bases, and 14 bases separated the two germline ends. The CDR3 loop spans 13 amino acids. CDR3 bases: TGTGCCAGCATGCATGGGGGATCGGAGACCCAGTACTTC. Protein: CASMHGGSETQYF. Filled out from reference TRBV28 and TRBJ2-5, the complete variable domain reads DVKVTQSSRYLVKRTGEKVFLECVQDMDHENMFWYRQDPGLGLRLIYFSYDVKMKEKGDIPEGYSVSREKKERFSLILESASTNQTSMYLCASMHGGSETQYFGPGTRLLVL.

The table lists this clonotype with many counts. This sequence joins TRBV27 and TRBJ2-2; D gene unclear. Germline CDR1 is MNHEY and CDR2 is SMNVEV (reference sequence). V was clipped by 3 bases and J by 6 bases, with 11 bases between them. The length of the CDR3 is 14 residues. CDR3 protein: CASSFSAVSGELFF. CDR3 DNA: TGTGCCAGCAGTTTCTCCGCCGTGTCCGGGGAGCTGTTTTTT.

The table lists this clonotype with many counts. The rearrangement uses TRBV4-1 and TRBJ1-3; no clear D. V was pared by 6 bases and J by 4 bases, with 16 bases between. CDR3 length equals 15 residues. Per germline, CDR1 MGHRA and CDR2 YSYEKL. The CDR3 is CASRPTEALGNTIYF. CDR3 nucleotide sequence: TGCGCCAGCAGGCCTACGGAAGCTCTCGGAAACACCATATATTTT.

This clonotype was observed many times. This chain links TRBV18 with TRBJ2-5; no definite D call. The CDR3 is made up of 13 amino acids. With 3 bases removed from V and 4 bases from J, the gap between germline ends came to 9 bases. Germline V lookup: CDR1 KGHSH, CDR2 LQKENI. Here the CDR3 reads CASSPGLGETQYF. CDR3 sequence (DNA): TGTGCCAGCTCACCCGGGTTGGGAGAGACCCAGTACTTC.

This clonotype has more than one count but fewer than ten. The chain links TRBV5-1 to TRBJ1-1, with D unclear. V lost 5 bases, J lost 3 bases, and 11 bases lay in between. The CDR3 runs 13 residues. CDR1 is SGHRS, CDR2 YFSETQ, per germline. CDR3 residues: CASRSRRDTEAFF. In DNA, the CDR3 is TGCGCCAGCAGAAGCAGGAGGGACACTGAAGCTTTCTTT. The entire variable domain, with the rest obtained from reference TRBV5-1 and TRBJ1-1, is as follows: KAGVTQTPRYLIKTRGQQVTLSCSPISGHRSVSWYQQTPGQGLQFLFEYFSETQRNKGNFPGRFSGRQFSNSRSEMNVSTLELGDSALYLCASRSRRDTEAFFGQGTRLTVV.

As concerns this clonotype: A clone one base away is much larger, so this may be a read error. J is TRBJ2-4 and V is TRBV20-1; 12 bases map to TRBD2. The CDR3 runs 15 residues. V lost 2 bases to trimming and J lost 11 bases; unmatched junction nucleotides: 10. Per germline, CDR1 DFQATT and CDR2 SNEGSKA (reference sequence). The CDR3 protein is CSARPYGTSGLVQYF. CDR3 nucleotides: TGCAGTGCTAGACCCTACGGGACTAGCGGGCTGGTTCAGTACTTC.

This clonotype was observed a few times. The chain carries TRBV12-3 or TRBV12-4 and TRBJ2-3; D may be TRBD1 (5 bases). The CDR3 totals 16 residues. The V end was cut by 1 base, the J end by 3 bases, with 14 bases between. CDR3 sequence reads: CASSLVQGLSTDTQYF. The CDR3 DNA sequence: TGTGCCAGCAGTTTAGTTCAGGGTTTAAGTACAGATACGCAGTATTTT.

In this sample, this clonotype turned up many times. The chain links TRBV12-3 or TRBV12-4 to TRBJ2-5; the D gene is possibly TRBD1 (8 bases). V dropped 4 bases and J dropped 5 bases, with 14 bases sitting between them. There are 14 residues in the CDR3. The CDR3 coding sequence is TGTGCCAGCAGTTCACAGGGGGGGCTGGAGACCCAGTACTTC. Translation: CASSSQGGLETQYF.

This clonotype has at least ten counts. V gene TRBV7-8 combines with J gene TRBJ1-2; 7 bases match TRBD1. CDR3 length: 15 residues. J was trimmed by 6 bases and V by 1 base; bases with no gene match: 8. Germline assignment: CDR1 SGHVS and CDR2 FQNEAQ. Here the CDR3 reads CASSLGRGEGDGYTF. As DNA, the CDR3 is TGTGCCAGCAGCTTAGGCAGGGGGGAAGGAGATGGCTACACCTTC.

In its sample, this clonotype was seen many times. The rearrangement links TRBV7-2 to TRBJ2-1; D is unresolved. The CDR3 is 13 amino acids. The germline gives CDR1 SGHTA, CDR2 FQGNSA. V was clipped by 1 base and J by 5 bases, with 6 bases between them. The CDR3 DNA follows: TGTGCCAGCAGCTTAGTATTCGACAATGAGCAGTTCTTC. It encodes CASSLVFDNEQFF.

This clonotype was seen many times. The V call is TRBV4-2, the J call TRBJ2-1; 9 nucleotides line up with TRBD2. CDR1 is LGHNA, CDR2 YNFKEQ, per germline. Trimming removed 1 base from V and 6 bases from J; junction bases left unmatched: 4. This CDR3 has 15 residues. The CDR3: CASSQGGGAPNEQFF. The CDR3 DNA reads TGTGCCAGCAGCCAAGGCGGGGGGGCGCCCAATGAGCAGTTCTTC.

This clonotype was picked up many times. V gene TRBV11-2 combines with J gene TRBJ2-3, with 7 bases matching TRBD2. This CDR3 comprises 16 residues. V was clipped by 2 bases and J by 5 bases; unmatched bases: 10. From germline, CDR1 is SGHAT and CDR2 FQNNGV. The CDR3 DNA reads TGTGCCAGCAGCTTAAGGCGGGGGACCACAAGAGATACGCAGTATTTT. Translating it yields CASSLRRGTTRDTQYF.